This T cell receptor beta chain is drawn from a study of shared clonotypes between healthy human individuals (dated by TCRdb to 2020 to 2022). Context from the whole study: The cohort comprised two women and a few men aged 18 to 49 years. For each donor, three plates each were used for CD4 naive and CD4 memory, two plates were used for CD8 naive, and one plate was used for CD8 memory. The study deeply sequenced blood TCR repertoires of 5 or 6 healthy adults to estimate repertoire size and the extent of clonotype sharing between individuals. To increase sequencing depth and limit assay-specific biases, different laboratories used diverse techniques to prepare libraries and sequence TCR repertoires. Each donor's leukapheresis produced roughly between roughly 0.9 and 9 billion PBMCs. Study-wide conclusions, independent of this receptor: Clonotypes shared by all four sorted-subset donors showed higher generation probabilities than non-shared clonotypes. Estimated clonotype richness was generally larger for naive than for memory subsets. The small number of donors limited the genetic and exposure-history diversity represented. Sampling was restricted to blood, and TCR repertoires in tissue are likely to differ from TCR repertoires in blood. Pairwise subsampling indicated that sequencing depth was expected to affect the degree of clonotype sharing among donors. Incomplete sequencing was indicated by rarefaction of sorted-subset datasets, despite the large sequencing depth. Sharing across a handful of donors was observed for approximately 5% of naive CD4, over 3% of naive CD8, 2% to 2.5% of memory CD4, and about 0.39% of memory CD8 clonotypes.

The donors were healthy, HIV-negative adults with no recently reported acute infections or vaccinations. All donors were Caucasian adults living in Nashville, Tennessee, USA. CD4+ T cells were enriched by magnetic negative selection, after which naive cells were positively selected on CD45RA and the negative fraction was taken as the memory subset. Blood was collected by leukapheresis, and PBMCs were isolated by Ficoll-Histopaque density gradient centrifugation and then cryopreserved in liquid nitrogen vapor phase. Purity and quantity of every magnetically sorted T cell population were checked by analytical flow cytometry. Each sorted fraction had its genomic DNA isolated and then quantified by UV absorbance on a Nanodrop 2000c. V lost 2 bases and J lost 2 bases; the stretch between them is 15 bases long. Reading the germline V gene (reference sequence) gives CDR1 LNHDA and CDR2 SQIVND. Measured from the cysteine to the phenylalanine, the CDR3 is 16 residues long. Kept here is only the CDR3 DNA, which spans 48 bases and is read in frame from base 1.

Using the deep immunoSEQ assay, multiplex PCR amplified TCR CDR3 regions from genomic DNA. Genomic DNA extracted from each cell subset was distributed evenly over all wells of several immunoSEQ 96-well plates, and each plate served as one replicate. For sorted subsets, 200 to 250 ng genomic DNA, equal to about 30,000 T cell genomes, was loaded into each replicate PCR. Purified libraries were quantified with a Qubit 3.0 fluorometer, sized on a Bioanalyzer 2100, and re-quantified with the KAPA Library Quantification kit. Each immunoSEQ 96-well plate was sequenced on its own single-read 150-cycle Illumina NextSeq 550 flow cell. For the original study's pipeline: Because the immunoSEQ output held only junctional sequences and lacked quality scores, the filtering could not match the filtering applied to full-length reads. To assign V/J genes and CDR3, sequences were annotated against IMGT germline references using PyIR, a Python wrapper for IgBLAST v1.9. Reads were filtered out if the reads had weak V/J assignments (E-value above 1e-6), no CDR3, stop codons, out-of-frame junctions, or ambiguous translated residues. A V3J clonotype was defined by an identical inferred V gene, J gene, and CDR3 amino acid sequence. To compute the percentage overlap between repertoires, the number of shared unique clonotypes was divided by the size of the smaller repertoire. Richness of each repertoire was evaluated using RTK rarefaction, the Chao1 estimator, and Recon v2.1 estimates of unobserved clonotypes. For all TCRbeta clonotypes obtained by the gDNA method from several donors, generation probabilities were computed with OLGA. This immuneACCESS table, as held by TCRdb, lists in-frame sequences with V and J called but not all clones. Of the missing ones, under half trace to an unresolved V gene in checked studies; the others have no known cause. V and J calls and clone size are given by that table; D and trimming were obtained from the DNA. The sample table records about 2 million clones; 85% to 95% of these occur just once. 0.1% to 0.15% of the sample is taken by the ten largest.

About this clone itself: Its antigen specificity is not known. Base qualities are not recorded, but no much larger clone differs from it by a single base.

Sequenced sample: naive CD4+ T cells sorted from blood. This sample's cell subset or site label indicates: CD45RA+ positively selected. The rearrangement combines TRBV19 with TRBJ1-2; TRBD1 is a possible D gene, resting on 6 matching bases. The clonotype originates from a man between 18 and 29 years old in good health. The bases are TGTGCCAGTAGTATAAGCCTTTCGAGGGGGAACTATGGCTACACCTTC. It is translated as CASSISLSRGNYGYTF. Joined to the reference TRBV19 and TRBJ1-2 proteins, this CDR3 gives the full variable domain: DGGITQSPKYLFRKEGQNVTLSCEQNLNHDAMYWYRQDPGQGLRLIYYSQIVNDFQKGDIAEGYSVSREKKESFPLTVTSAQKNPTAFYLCASSISLSRGNYGYTFGSGTRLTVV.